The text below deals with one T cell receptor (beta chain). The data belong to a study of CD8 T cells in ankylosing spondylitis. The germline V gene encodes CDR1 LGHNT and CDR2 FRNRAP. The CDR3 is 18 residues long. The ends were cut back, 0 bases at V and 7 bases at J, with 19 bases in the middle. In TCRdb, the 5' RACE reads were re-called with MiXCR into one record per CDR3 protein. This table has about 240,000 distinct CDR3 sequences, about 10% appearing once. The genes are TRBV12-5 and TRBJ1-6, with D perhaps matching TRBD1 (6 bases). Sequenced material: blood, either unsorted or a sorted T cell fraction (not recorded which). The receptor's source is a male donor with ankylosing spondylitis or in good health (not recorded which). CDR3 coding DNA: TGTGCTAGTGGTTTGGTCATGCTCCGGGACACTGGGAATTCACCCCTCCACTTT. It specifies CASGLVMLRDTGNSPLHF.